The 15 T cell receptor beta chains in this list originate from one sample, sequenced in a study of spatial heterogeneity in lung cancer (dated by TCRdb to the late 2010s). The time point label, as the study defines it: sample taken at primary tumor resection. Libraries came from 5' RACE. Sequenced on a NextSeq 500. The public sequencing data were trimmed at Q25 with fastp and processed into clonotypes with MiXCR by TCRdb, which kept only in-frame beta chains. For every CDR3 protein sequence, its rows merge into one entry that carries the most common genes and DNA. The sample table contains 9,000 or so distinct CDR3 sequences; only one count was recorded for just under 3% of them. The ten biggest clones cover roughly 13% of the sample. Overall study results and their limits: The tumor nonsynonymous mutation count correlated with the number of expanded intratumoral alpha and beta TCRs.

No antigen is known for these receptors. Sequencing was performed on lung tumor tissue, taken at surgery. Receptor source: a male donor with early-stage non-small cell lung cancer.

By frequency in the sample, this clonotype is medium-sized. The gene calls are TRBV20-1 and TRBJ2-2; D not certain. The CDR3 runs to 12 residues. V lost 2 bases and J lost 2, with 3 bases in between. Germline V gene data show CDR1 as DFQATT and CDR2 as SNEGSKA (reference sequence). The DNA of the CDR3 is TGCAGTGCTAGACTCAACACCGGGGAGCTGTTTTTT. This translates into CSARLNTGELFF.

This clonotype came up many times. V usage is TRBV20-1 and J usage is TRBJ2-7; D uncertain. The CDR3 totals 13 residues. Germline loops: CDR1 DFQATT, CDR2 SNEGSKA (reference sequence). Trimming cost V 6 bases and J 3 bases, with 15 bases left between them. The CDR3 DNA is TGCAGTGCCCCCTACGGCCCCCGCTACGAGCAGTACTTC. It translates to CSAPYGPRYEQYF.

This clonotype came up many times. The rearrangement uses TRBV4-1 and TRBJ1-5; D is uncertain. CDR1 and CDR2 from the germline V gene are MGHRA and YSYEKL. This CDR3 has 13 residues. Trimming took 4 bases from V and 4 from J, leaving 8 bases between them. The CDR3 region is CASSRGWNQPQHF. CDR3 coding DNA: TGCGCCAGCAGCCGAGGATGGAATCAGCCCCAGCATTTT.

This clonotype was counted at least ten times. The chain couples TRBV24-1 to TRBJ2-1; no clear D. The CDR3 runs 17 residues. The V and J ends lost 1 base and 0 bases respectively, with 12 bases between them. In germline, CDR1 is KGHDR, CDR2 SFDVKD. The chain's CDR3 is CATSDLKSPSSYNEQFF. The CDR3 bases are TGTGCCACCAGTGATTTAAAGTCCCCGAGCTCCTACAATGAGCAGTTCTTC.

There are many counts of this clonotype. This chain uses TRBV7-3 with TRBJ2-2, with 13 bases lining up with TRBD2. The CDR3 totals 16 residues. CDR1 SGHTA and CDR2 FQGTGA come from the germline V gene. Trimming at V came to 3 bases and at J to 5 bases, leaving 3 bases not matched to a gene. The chain's CDR3 is CASSLGLAGQTGELFF. The CDR3 DNA reads as TGTGCCAGCAGCTTGGGACTAGCGGGACAGACCGGGGAGCTGTTTTTT.

The sample holds many counts of this clonotype. This chain connects TRBV12-3 or TRBV12-4 to TRBJ1-1; D is unclear. The V gene lost 1 base and the J gene lost 6 bases, with 12 bases spanning the gap. The CDR3 consists of 14 residues. The CDR3 DNA sequence: TGTGCCAGCAGTTTAGGGTTTCAGGTGGCTGAAGCTTTCTTT. It specifies CASSLGFQVAEAFF.

This clonotype was seen many times. The V call is TRBV5-1, the J call TRBJ2-2; D not certain. CDR1 and CDR2 from the germline V gene are SGHRS and YFSETQ. The CDR3 loop spans 14 amino acids. The ends were cut back, 3 bases at V and 4 bases at J, with 10 bases in the middle. This chain's CDR3 is CASSSPDITGELFF. In DNA form, the CDR3 reads TGCGCCAGCAGCTCACCAGACATCACCGGGGAGCTGTTTTTT. The variable domain in full, completed from reference TRBV5-1 and TRBJ2-2, reads KAGVTQTPRYLIKTRGQQVTLSCSPISGHRSVSWYQQTPGQGLQFLFEYFSETQRNKGNFPGRFSGRQFSNSRSEMNVSTLELGDSALYLCASSSPDITGELFFGEGSRLTVL.

This clonotype is judged medium-sized (0.01 to 0.1%). V usage is TRBV12-3 or TRBV12-4 and J usage is TRBJ1-2; D remains ambiguous. V was cut by 1 base and J by 4 bases, with 13 bases left in between. The CDR3 totals 15 residues. The CDR3 region has the DNA TGTGCCAGCAGTTTAGGCGCGGCCTCTGGCTATGGCTACACCTTC. As protein: CASSLGAASGYGYTF.

This clonotype has a handful of counts. V and J are TRBV29-1 and TRBJ2-1; 9 positions agree with TRBD2. Per germline, CDR1 SQVTM and CDR2 ANQGSEA. The CDR3 extends over 14 amino acids. The junction had 12 bases not matched to a gene; V was cut back by 7 bases and J by 8 bases. CDR3 in amino acids: CSGERLADTDEQFF. CDR3 nucleotides: TGCAGCGGGGAAAGACTAGCGGATACGGATGAGCAGTTCTTC.

This clonotype has at least ten counts. The V and J genes are TRBV6-1 and TRBJ1-4; D unresolved. CDR1 is MNHNS, CDR2 SASEGT, per germline. CDR3 length: 14 residues. Trimming removed 6 bases from V and 8 bases from J, with 16 bases in between. For the CDR3, the DNA is TGTGCCAGCAGACAAGACCCGACCTCCGAAAAACTGTTTTTT. Protein: CASRQDPTSEKLFF.

This clonotype is classed as medium-sized (0.01 to 0.1%). This chain joins TRBV6-5 and TRBJ2-3; D ambiguous. This CDR3 contains 15 residues. Trimming cost V 2 bases and J 0 bases, with 9 bases left between them. Germline V CDR1 and CDR2: MNHEY, SVGAGI. Written as DNA, the CDR3 is TGTGCCAGCAGTTACCGACTCTCTAGCACAGATACGCAGTATTTT. Translation gives CASSYRLSSTDTQYF.

This clonotype is medium-sized. V and J are TRBV20-1 and TRBJ2-1; TRBD2 agrees at 11 bases. This CDR3 spans 15 amino acids. The ends lost 0 bases at V and 4 bases at J; junction bases unmatched: 2. CDR1 and CDR2 (germline): DFQATT, SNEGSKA (reference sequence). The CDR3 DNA sequence: TGCAGTGCTAGAGAGGGACTAGCGGAGTACAATGAGCAGTTCTTC. Encoded protein: CSAREGLAEYNEQFF.

The chain uses TRBV7-9 and TRBJ2-3, with a weak D call TRBD1 (5 bases). The CDR3 contains 12 residues. The germline gives CDR1 SEHNR, CDR2 FQNEAQ (reference sequence). V was pared by 1 base and J by 8 bases, with 7 bases between. Written as DNA, the CDR3 is TGTGCCAGCAGCTTAGGGGGCGGTACGCAGTATTTT. Residues: CASSLGGGTQYF.

This clonotype is categorized as large. V usage is TRBV20-1 and J usage is TRBJ1-4; weak D call: TRBD1 (5 bases). The V end lost 7 bases, the J end lost 5 bases, and 23 bases lay between the germline ends. Germline CDR1 and CDR2: DFQATT and SNEGSKA (reference sequence). This CDR3 region has 16 residues. CDR3 nucleotides: TGCAGTGTACCCTCCAGCAGCGCCAGGGAAAATGAAAAACTGTTTTTT. Translating gives CSVPSSSARENEKLFF.

The CDR3 DNA reads as TGCACCAGCAGCCCCCCGGGACTAGCGGAGTACAATGAGCAGTTCTTC. Its protein product is CTSSPPGLAEYNEQFF. This rearrangement joins TRBV1 to TRBJ2-1; the table's D call, TRBD2, has no DNA check behind it. TRBV1 is a listed pseudogene. This CDR3 contains 16 residues.